Listed below are T cell receptor beta chains from one sample, sequenced in a study of blood T cells in healthy people across ages. TCRdb fed the 5' RACE reads into MiXCR, producing one record per CDR3 protein. This table holds about 600,000 distinct CDR3 sequences, 40% to 50% found once. Sequencing used blood. These receptors were taken from a man older than 75 in good health. The CDR3 runs from the conserved cysteine through the conserved F or W. The D gene is left open where the match is weak. Some rows have no size entry. The others give once, few or many, or a class for an expanded clone.

size: .
V: TRBV4-2
D: .
J: TRBJ1-1
length: 13
CDR3: CASSLGDTTEAFF
DNA: TGTGCCAGCAGCCTGGGGGACACGACTGAAGCTTTCTTT

size: .
V: TRBV29-1
D: TRBD2
J: TRBJ2-2
length: 15
CDR3: CSVEVLAGDTGELFF
DNA: TGCAGCGTTGAAGTACTAGCGGGAGACACCGGGGAGCTGTTTTTT

size: .
V: TRBV7-2
D: .
J: TRBJ2-4
length: 13
CDR3: CASSVSWGNIQYF
DNA: TGTGCCAGCAGCGTAAGTTGGGGAAACATTCAGTACTTC

size: once
V: TRBV5-1
D: .
J: TRBJ2-3
length: 16
CDR3: CASSLGDDARADTQYF
DNA: TGCGCCAGCAGCTTGGGTGACGACGCAAGAGCAGATACGCAGTATTTT

size: few
V: TRBV12-3/TRBV12-4
D: TRBD2
J: TRBJ2-3
length: 16
CDR3: CASSFGRGGLEDTQYF
DNA: TGTGCCAGCAGTTTCGGTCGGGGGGGCTTGGAAGATACGCAGTATTTT

size: .
V: TRBV7-2
D: .
J: TRBJ1-2
length: 13
CDR3: CASSPRDVYGYTF
DNA: TGTGCCAGCAGCCCTCGGGACGTCTATGGCTACACCTTC

size: .
V: TRBV29-1
D: .
J: TRBJ2-2
length: 12
CDR3: CSVDQNTGELFF
DNA: TGCAGCGTTGACCAGAACACCGGGGAGCTGTTTTTT

size: .
V: TRBV27
D: .
J: TRBJ1-2
length: 11
CDR3: CATRAGYGYTF
DNA: TGTGCCACACGGGCAGGGTATGGCTACACCTTC

size: few
V: TRBV12-3/TRBV12-4
D: TRBD1
J: TRBJ2-7
length: 15
CDR3: CASSFAWTGTYEQYF
DNA: TGTGCCAGCAGTTTCGCCTGGACAGGGACCTACGAGCAGTACTTC

size: .
V: TRBV11-2
D: .
J: TRBJ2-6
length: 15
CDR3: CASSSYNSGANVLTF
DNA: TGTGCCAGCAGCTCATACAACTCTGGGGCCAACGTCCTGACTTTC

size: once
V: TRBV13
D: TRBD2
J: TRBJ2-7
length: 15
CDR3: CASSSHRDYTYEQYF
DNA: TGTGCCAGCAGCTCACACCGGGACTACACCTACGAGCAGTACTTC

size: .
V: TRBV6-5
D: TRBD2
J: TRBJ2-1
length: 14
CDR3: CANSRTSGRREQFF
DNA: TGTGCCAACAGCCGGACTAGCGGGAGACGTGAACAGTTCTTC

size: .
V: TRBV4-3
D: TRBD2
J: TRBJ2-2
length: 17
CDR3: CASSQAGTSGRTGELFF
DNA: TGCGCCAGCAGCCAAGCTGGGACTAGCGGGCGCACCGGGGAGCTGTTTTTT

size: .
V: TRBV9
D: .
J: TRBJ2-5
length: 15
CDR3: CASSVLDRYKETQYF
DNA: TGTGCCAGCAGCGTCCTAGACAGATATAAAGAGACCCAGTACTTC

size: few
V: TRBV20-1
D: .
J: TRBJ2-7
length: 16
CDR3: CSARVLGGTPPYEQYF
DNA: TGCAGTGCTAGAGTCCTTGGGGGGACCCCCCCCTACGAGCAGTACTTC

size: .
V: TRBV29-1
D: .
J: TRBJ2-5
length: 17
CDR3: CSVRPGTGTKFSGPLYF
DNA: TGCAGCGTTCGACCAGGAACCGGGACAAAGTTTTCTGGTCCGCTGTACTTC

size: few
V: TRBV20-1
D: TRBD2
J: TRBJ2-3
length: 14
CDR3: CSAPGGPGGDTQYF
DNA: TGCAGTGCCCCGGGGGGGCCCGGAGGCGATACGCAGTATTTT

size: .
V: TRBV6-6
D: .
J: TRBJ2-1
length: 14
CDR3: CASSVREGNNEQFF
DNA: TGTGCCAGCAGTGTCCGAGAGGGAAACAATGAGCAGTTCTTC

size: .
V: TRBV9
D: TRBD2
J: TRBJ2-3
length: 19
CDR3: CASSPHRGGGTNLVDTQYF
DNA: TGTGCCAGCAGCCCCCACCGTGGGGGGGGGACTAACCTCGTGGATACGCAGTATTTT

size: few
V: TRBV14
D: .
J: TRBJ2-3
length: 15
CDR3: CASSRPSLGADTQYF
DNA: TGTGCCAGCAGCCGTCCGTCCTTGGGGGCAGATACGCAGTATTTT

size: few
V: TRBV4-1
D: .
J: TRBJ2-6
length: 15
CDR3: CASSAHSSGANVLTF
DNA: TGCGCCAGCAGCGCCCATTCTTCTGGGGCCAACGTCCTGACTTTC

size: few
V: TRBV20-1
D: .
J: TRBJ2-1
length: 12
CDR3: CSARDDVNEQFF
DNA: TGCAGTGCTAGAGATGACGTCAATGAGCAGTTCTTC

size: few
V: TRBV7-2
D: TRBD2
J: TRBJ2-3
length: 20
CDR3: CASSLVGLAGGYQLTDTQYF
DNA: TGTGCCAGCAGCTTAGTTGGGCTAGCGGGGGGGTATCAACTCACAGATACGCAGTATTTT